The present TCR beta chain was sequenced within a study of CD8 T cells in Susac syndrome. RNA in amounts of about 0.5 to 1 ug was reverse transcribed with random hexamers. Across 54 Vbeta and 13 Jbeta, TCR beta CDR3 was amplified with immunoSEQ multiplex PCR. TCRdb re-called the immunoSEQ multiplex PCR reads with MiXCR, one entry per CDR3 protein. The repertoire includes tens of thousands of distinct CDR3 sequences, approximately 96% of them detected once, and 0.62% sits in the top ten. Germline V gene data show CDR1 as SQVTM and CDR2 as ANQGSEA. CDR3 size: 13 residues. The V and J ends lost 6 bases and 0 bases respectively, with 12 bases between them. The recently defined diagnostic criteria for definite or probable disease were met by the Susac syndrome patients. The authors negatively isolated CD8+ and CD4+ T cells and FACS-enriched TEMRA cells.

This sequence joins TRBV29-1 and TRBJ2-7; D might be TRBD2 (5 bases). The sample was CD8+ T cells from PBMCs. The TCR originated in a human donor with Susac syndrome. The CDR3 coding sequence is TGCAGCGTCAAAGGAGGCAGCTCCTACGAGCAGTACTTC. As protein: CSVKGGSSYEQYF.